The next 2 T cell receptor beta chains were all read from a single sample in a study of blood T cell repertoires in COVID-19. Clones were sequenced by immunoSEQ multiplex PCR, and TCRdb holds only the in-frame ones, with some missing. Of hundreds of thousands of clones in the sample, about four fifths were seen once. Sequencing was done on a sample of PBMCs or T cells enriched from blood (not recorded which). The source is a woman aged 45-59 years who had been exposed to COVID-19.

The rearrangement links TRBV6-1 to TRBJ1-1; the D is unclear. Trimming stripped 1 base from V and 2 bases from J, with 8 bases between. Germline V gene sequence: CDR1 MNHNS, CDR2 SASEGT. There are 14 residues in the CDR3. The CDR3 is CASSEGRGNTEAFF. The CDR3 DNA sequence: TGTGCCAGCAGTGAAGGACGGGGAAACACTGAAGCTTTCTTT.

The chain combines TRBV6-1 with TRBJ1-1, with 8 bases identical to TRBD1. The CDR3 extends over 15 amino acids. Germline V gives CDR1 MNHNS, CDR2 SASEGT. The ends lost 1 base at V and 5 bases at J; junction bases unmatched: 6. The CDR3: CASSEDGRGRTEAFF. The DNA for the CDR3 is TGTGCCAGCAGTGAAGATGGCAGGGGGCGGACTGAAGCTTTCTTT.